This is a list of T cell receptor beta chains from one sample in a study of T cell repertoires in cytomegalovirus infection. TCRdb reprocessed the reads with MiXCR, giving one entry per CDR3 protein. The sample lists fewer than 550,000 distinct CDR3 sequences, more than 15% occurring once. The sequenced sample consisted of CD8+ T cells from PBMCs. All receptors derive from a human donor in good health (CMV status not recorded). Some clones in this sample may be carry-over from other donors' samples. Each CDR3 is given with its conserved first and last residue. D genes are given only for firm matches. The size field is filled for only some rows; it gives once, few, many or a size class.

V	size	J	D	CDR3	DNA
TRBV5-5	few	TRBJ2-1	TRBD1	CASSKDRFEQFF	TGTGCCAGCAGCAAGGACAGGTTCGAGCAGTTCTTC
TRBV10-3	NA	TRBJ2-7	NA	CAISGSYEQYF	TGTGCCATCAGTGGCTCCTACGAGCAGTACTTC
TRBV9	NA	TRBJ2-1	NA	CASSVVHAPGNEQFF	TGTGCCAGCAGCGTAGTTCATGCACCGGGCAATGAGCAGTTCTTC
TRBV27	many	TRBJ1-1	NA	CASSLPGGNTEAFF	TGTGCCAGCAGCTTGCCGGGGGGGAACACTGAAGCTTTCTTT
TRBV20-1	NA	TRBJ2-2	TRBD2	CSATKRTSGSRSTGELFF	TGCAGTGCTACCAAAAGGACTAGCGGGAGTCGGTCCACCGGGGAGCTGTTTTTT
TRBV5-4	NA	TRBJ1-2	NA	CASNHQGSGYTF	TGTGCCAGCAACCACCAGGGGTCTGGCTACACCTTC
TRBV6-6	NA	TRBJ1-2	NA	CASSYWGGTNYGYTF	TGTGCCAGCAGTTACTGGGGGGGGACTAACTATGGCTACACCTTC
TRBV4-1	NA	TRBJ2-2	TRBD1	CASSLRQGGLNTGELFF	TGCGCCAGCAGCCTTCGACAGGGCGGTTTGAACACCGGGGAGCTGTTTTTT
TRBV4-1	few	TRBJ1-4	NA	CASSQDRGSPVTF	TGCGCCAGCAGCCAAGATCGGGGTAGCCCCGTTACTTTT
TRBV19	many	TRBJ2-3	TRBD1	CASTYAPRDRGTDTQYF	TGTGCCAGTACCTACGCGCCTCGGGACAGGGGGACAGATACGCAGTATTTT
TRBV27	NA	TRBJ1-5	TRBD1	CASSPWTGGSNQSQHF	TGTGCCAGCAGTCCGTGGACAGGGGGAAGCAATCAGTCCCAGCATTTT
TRBV7-9	NA	TRBJ2-6	TRBD1	CASSSSGTGATISGANVLTF	TGTGCCAGCAGCTCGTCCGGGACAGGGGCCACTATCTCTGGGGCCAACGTCCTGACTTTC
TRBV28	NA	TRBJ2-7	TRBD2	CASRGGRGYSSYEQYF	TGTGCCAGCAGGGGAGGGCGAGGGTACAGCTCCTACGAGCAGTACTTC
TRBV11-2	many	TRBJ2-5	NA	CASSSLRGARETQYF	TGTGCCAGCAGCTCCCTTCGGGGGGCCAGGGAGACCCAGTACTTC
TRBV20-1	once	TRBJ2-7	NA	CSARDPEGPYF	TGCAGTGCTAGAGATCCGGAAGGTCCCTACTTC
TRBV7-2	many	TRBJ2-5	NA	CASSLGGMRFQETQYF	TGTGCCAGCAGCTTAGGGGGGATGCGCTTCCAAGAGACCCAGTACTTC
TRBV23-1	NA	TRBJ2-3	TRBD1	CARSDRGDSDTQYF	TGCGCCAGATCGGACAGGGGAGACTCAGATACGCAGTATTTT
TRBV14	many	TRBJ2-1	NA	CASSQVGGVLNEQFF	TGTGCCAGCAGCCAAGTAGGCGGGGTCCTCAATGAGCAGTTCTTC
TRBV7-9	many	TRBJ2-2	TRBD1	CASSLRQGVDTGELFF	TGTGCCAGCAGCCTAAGGCAGGGGGTGGACACCGGGGAGCTGTTTTTT
TRBV20-1	NA	TRBJ2-3	NA	CSADFADTQYF	TGCAGTGCTGATTTTGCGGATACGCAGTATTTT